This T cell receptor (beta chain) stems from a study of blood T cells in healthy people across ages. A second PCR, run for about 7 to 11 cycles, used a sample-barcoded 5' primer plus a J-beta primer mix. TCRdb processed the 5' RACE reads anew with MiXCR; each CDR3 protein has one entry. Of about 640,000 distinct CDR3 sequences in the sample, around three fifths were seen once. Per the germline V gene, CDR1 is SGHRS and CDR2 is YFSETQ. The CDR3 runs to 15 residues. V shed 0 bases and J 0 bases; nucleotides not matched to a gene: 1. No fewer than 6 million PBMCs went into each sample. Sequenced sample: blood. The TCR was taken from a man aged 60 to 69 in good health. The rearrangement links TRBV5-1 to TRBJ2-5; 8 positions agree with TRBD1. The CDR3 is CASSLGQGNQETQYF. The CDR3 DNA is TGCGCCAGCAGCTTGGGACAGGGGAACCAAGAGACCCAGTACTTC.